Below, 18 T cell receptor beta chains from the same sample are listed, as sequenced in a study of CD8+ T cells in alopecia areata. The sample's treatment: oral pan-JAK inhibitor, 5-10 mg twice daily. Investigators isolated RNA and reverse transcribed it into cDNA to act as the sequencing template. Using immunoSEQ multiplex PCR, the repertoire was profiled, and TCRdb retains in-frame clones only, with some absent. This sample has 65,000 to 75,000 clones, with around 29% found just once. The sample was CD8+ T cells sorted from blood, taken at week 4, from a patient treated with tofacitinib. These TCRs come from a human donor with alopecia areata.

The rearrangement links TRBV29-1 to TRBJ2-6; D perhaps matches TRBD1 (6 bases). The CDR3 runs to 15 residues. Trimming removed 3 bases at V and 2 bases at J, with 11 bases between. Looked up from germline, CDR1 is SQVTM and CDR2 is ANQGSEA. The CDR3 here is CSVDSDRPGANVLTF. In DNA form, the CDR3 reads TGCAGCGTTGACAGTGACAGGCCTGGGGCCAACGTCCTGACTTTC.

The chain links TRBV30 to TRBJ1-5; D unclear. The germline V gene encodes CDR1 GTSNPN and CDR2 SVGIG (reference sequence). The CDR3 length is 11 residues. Trimming took off 5 bases at V and 7 bases at J, with 9 bases between the two ends. CDR3 sequence reads: CAWGPSQPQHF. CDR3 bases: TGTGCCTGGGGACCTTCCCAGCCCCAGCATTTT.

The rearrangement uses TRBV18 and TRBJ2-5, with 7 bases matching TRBD1. Germline CDR1 KGHSH, CDR2 LQKENI. The V gene end was trimmed by 6 bases and the J gene end by 3 bases; junction bases not matched to a gene: 4. The CDR3 spans 13 residues. DNA of the CDR3: TGTGCCAGCTCCCCAGGGGGAGAAGAGACCCAGTACTTC. Amino acid sequence: CASSPGGEETQYF.

The chain couples TRBV13 to TRBJ2-1; tentatively, D is TRBD2 (6 bases). CDR3 length equals 16 residues. CDR1 PRHDT and CDR2 FYEKMQ come from the germline V gene (reference sequence). V lost 0 bases to trimming and J lost 2 bases, with 11 bases between them. CDR3 sequence reads: CASSLGLERAYNEQFF. CDR3 sequence (DNA): TGTGCCAGCAGCTTAGGCCTAGAGCGGGCCTACAATGAGCAGTTCTTC.

The genes are TRBV27 and TRBJ2-1; D not certain. Germline V gene data show CDR1 as MNHEY and CDR2 as SMNVEV (reference sequence). The CDR3 runs 12 residues. V lost 6 bases to trimming and J lost 7 bases, with 10 bases between them. The CDR3 DNA sequence: TGTGCCAGCAGCAAAGGGCTGAATGAGCAGTTCTTC. As protein: CASSKGLNEQFF.

The genes are TRBV27 and TRBJ2-5; TRBD2 aligns across 14 bases. The V and J ends lost 3 bases and 9 bases, in that order; junction bases with no gene match: 3. Germline-derived CDR1 and CDR2 are MNHEY and SMNVEV (reference sequence). The CDR3 is 14 residues long. The CDR3 is CASSFGTSGRAQYF. CDR3 DNA sequence: TGTGCCAGCAGTTTCGGGACTAGCGGGAGAGCCCAGTACTTC.

This clone was seen only a few times. This chain joins TRBV2 and TRBJ2-5; D is uncertain. The ends were cut back, 2 bases at V and 4 bases at J, with 8 bases in the middle. The germline gives CDR1 SNHLY, CDR2 FYNNEI. CDR3 length equals 13 residues. The CDR3 loop is CASSELTGETQYF. The CDR3 DNA sequence: TGTGCCAGCAGTGAACTAACGGGAGAGACCCAGTACTTC.

A word on this clone: The sample holds other DNA sequences that translate to the same CDR3. The rearrangement links TRBV29-1 to TRBJ2-1, with 8 bases lining up with TRBD2. Germline trimming cut 5 bases from V and 10 bases from J; bases unmatched to any gene: 1. CDR1 is SQVTM, CDR2 ANQGSEA, per germline. The CDR3 is 10 amino acids. DNA for the CDR3: TGCAGCGTTCCGGGAGGGGAGCAGTTCTTC. Encoded protein: CSVPGGEQFF.

The rearrangement links TRBV5-4 to TRBJ1-3; no clear D gene. V lost 1 base to trimming and J lost 4 bases, with 3 bases between them. The CDR3 spans 12 residues. CDR1 and CDR2 (germline): SGHNT, YYREEE (reference sequence). CDR3 coding DNA: TGTGCCAGCAGCTTGCTAGGAAACACCATATATTTT. This translates into CASSLLGNTIYF.

This clone was seen more than once but under ten times. This chain uses TRBV5-1 with TRBJ1-4, with a tentative D call TRBD1 (6 bases). This CDR3 region has 11 residues. Germline loops: CDR1 SGHRS, CDR2 YFSETQ. V was trimmed by 5 bases and J by 12 bases, leaving 11 bases between them. The CDR3: CASRGGSELFF. The CDR3 region has the DNA TGCGCCAGCAGAGGGGGGTCAGAACTGTTTTTT.

The chain carries TRBV29-1 and TRBJ2-7; a possible D gene is TRBD1 (5 bases). The CDR3 runs to 11 residues. Germline CDR1 reads SQVTM; CDR2 reads ANQGSEA. Trimming stripped 2 bases from V and 3 bases from J, with 5 bases between. The CDR3 loop is CSVETGYEQYF. As DNA, the CDR3 is TGCAGCGTTGAAACAGGCTACGAGCAGTACTTC.

This clone was seen at least ten times. The same CDR3 is also encoded by other DNA sequences in this sample. This chain joins TRBV20-1 and TRBJ2-1; D unclear. From germline, CDR1 is DFQATT and CDR2 SNEGSKA (reference sequence). The CDR3 length is 11 residues. Trimming removed 5 bases at V and 4 bases at J, with 6 bases between. CDR3 nucleotide sequence: TGCAGTGCTCCTCTATACAATGAGCAGTTCTTC. This translates into CSAPLYNEQFF.

The gene calls are TRBV5-6 and TRBJ2-1; D gene unclear. The CDR3 has 12 residues. Trimming took 0 bases from V and 13 from J, leaving 11 bases between them. Looked up from germline, CDR1 is SGHDT and CDR2 is YYEEEE. The CDR3 nucleotides read TGTGCCAGCAGCTTGGGTGCTGGGGAACAGTTCTTC. Translated, it gives CASSLGAGEQFF.

This clone showed up just a few times. This sequence joins TRBV6-1 and TRBJ2-1; a possible D gene is TRBD1 (5 bases). V lost 6 bases and J lost 5, with 14 bases in between. The CDR3 sequence is 14 residues long. CDR1 and CDR2 (germline): MNHNS, SASEGT. The CDR3 region has the DNA TGTGCCAGCAGGCCAGTGGGGCGGAACAATGAGCAGTTCTTC. Translating gives CASRPVGRNNEQFF.

This clone appeared a few times. This chain uses TRBV15 with TRBJ2-6, with 11 bases fitting TRBD1. Per the germline V gene, CDR1 is LNHNV and CDR2 is YYDKDF (reference sequence). CDR3 size: 21 residues. After removal of 5 bases from V and 0 bases from J, the junction contained 15 bases not matched to a gene. This CDR3 is CATSPHPIGQGARSGANVLTF. CDR3 DNA sequence: TGTGCCACCAGCCCCCATCCGATCGGACAGGGGGCTCGCTCTGGGGCCAACGTCCTGACTTTC.

The chain carries TRBV18 and TRBJ2-6; tentatively, D is TRBD2 (6 bases). Germline values: CDR1 KGHSH, CDR2 LQKENI. The V gene lost 5 bases and the J gene lost 2 bases, with 13 bases spanning the gap. This CDR3 has 16 amino acids. This chain's CDR3 is CASSFGEATGANVLTF. The CDR3 DNA reads as TGTGCCAGCTCATTCGGGGAGGCCACTGGGGCCAACGTCCTGACTTTC.

The V call is TRBV2, the J call TRBJ2-7, with 8 bases fitting TRBD1. CDR1 is SNHLY, CDR2 FYNNEI, per germline. The CDR3 totals 13 residues. With 7 bases clipped from V and 2 bases from J, the junction kept 4 bases outside the gene matches. The CDR3 nucleotides read TGTGCCAGCAAACAGGGGGTGCCCTACGAGCAGTACTTC. This gives the protein CASKQGVPYEQYF. Full variable domain (remainder filled in from reference TRBV2 and TRBJ2-7): EPEVTQTPSHQVTQMGQEVILRCVPISNHLYFYWYRQILGQKVEFLVSFYNNEISEKSEIFDDQFSVERPDGSNFTLKIRSTKLEDSAMYFCASKQGVPYEQYFGPGTRLTVT.

This rearrangement joins TRBV29-1 to TRBJ1-2, with TRBD1 matching 7 bases. With V trimmed by 6 bases and J by 6 bases, 7 bases remained unmatched. The germline gives CDR1 SQVTM, CDR2 ANQGSEA. This CDR3 is 12 amino acids long. The CDR3 loop is CSVRTGSNGYTF. The CDR3 DNA sequence: TGCAGCGTGCGGACAGGTTCGAATGGCTACACCTTC.